Below are 4 T cell receptor beta chains sequenced from a single sample in a study of breast tumors, draining lymph nodes, adjacent tissues. TCRdb re-called the multiplex PCR reads through MiXCR, storing one row per CDR3 protein. The sample includes 200,000 to 300,000 distinct CDR3 sequences, 30% of them seen just once. Breast cancer patients provided tissue from their axillary draining lymph nodes. Sequenced sample: axillary lymph node tissue. Receptors were obtained from a female donor with breast cancer. Some clones in this sample may be carry-over from other donors' samples.

This clonotype was seen many times. This rearrangement joins TRBV20-1 to TRBJ2-7; 13 bases fit TRBD2. Trimming at V came to 6 bases and at J to 2 bases, leaving 13 bases not matched to a gene. CDR3 length: 17 amino acids. Germline-derived CDR1 and CDR2 are DFQATT and SNEGSKA (reference sequence). The DNA for the CDR3 is TGCAGTGCCTTCGTGGGATCCGGGACTAGCGGGACCTACGAGCAGTACTTC. Amino acids: CSAFVGSGTSGTYEQYF.

At least ten counts were recorded for this clonotype. This chain uses TRBV10-3 with TRBJ2-3; 8 bases agree with TRBD2. The germline CDR1 and CDR2 sequences are ENHRY and SYGVKD. The CDR3 runs to 17 residues. V lost 6 bases to trimming and J lost 2 bases; unmatched junction nucleotides: 13. The CDR3 loop is CAIRSLAGSSNTDTQYF. The CDR3 coding sequence is TGTGCCATCAGAAGCTTAGCGGGAAGTTCTAACACAGATACGCAGTATTTT.

Turning to this clonotype: A read error may explain this, as a much larger clone is one base away. This rearrangement joins TRBV6-1 to TRBJ2-7; D is unclear. CDR3 size: 16 residues. Trimming took off 6 bases at V and 3 bases at J, with 21 bases between the two ends. CDR1 MNHNS and CDR2 SASEGT come from the germline V gene. CDR3 nucleotide sequence: TGTGCCAGCAGACGCTCTTCGTCACGGGTCGGCTACGAGCAGTACTTC. Protein: CASRRSSSRVGYEQYF.

The CDR3 spells CASSQLPELTENYGYTF. In DNA form, the CDR3 reads TGTGCCAGCTCTCAACTACCTGAATTGACCGAAAACTATGGCTACACCTTC. The chain couples TRBV11-2 to TRBJ1-2; unclear D gene. V gave up 8 bases and J gave up 2 bases, with 24 bases separating them. The CDR3 length is 17 residues. Germline CDR1 is SGHAT and CDR2 is FQNNGV.